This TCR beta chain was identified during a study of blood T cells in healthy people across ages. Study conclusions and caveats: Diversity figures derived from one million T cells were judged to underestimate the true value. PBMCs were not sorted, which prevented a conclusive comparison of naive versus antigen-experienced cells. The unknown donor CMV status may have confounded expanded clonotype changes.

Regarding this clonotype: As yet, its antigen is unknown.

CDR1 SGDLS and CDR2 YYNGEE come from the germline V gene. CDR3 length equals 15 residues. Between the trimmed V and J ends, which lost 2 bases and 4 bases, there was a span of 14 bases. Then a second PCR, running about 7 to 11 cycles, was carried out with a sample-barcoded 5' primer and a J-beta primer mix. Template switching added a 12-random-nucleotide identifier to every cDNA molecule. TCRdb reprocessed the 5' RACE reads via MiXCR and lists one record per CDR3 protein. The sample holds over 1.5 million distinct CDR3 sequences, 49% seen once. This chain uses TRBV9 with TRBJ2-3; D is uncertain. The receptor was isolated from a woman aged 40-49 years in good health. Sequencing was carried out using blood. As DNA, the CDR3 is TGTGCCAGCAGCGTTCAGAGGAATAGGGCAGATACGCAGTATTTT. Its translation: CASSVQRNRADTQYF.